The rows below give T cell receptor beta chains drawn from one sample of a study. MiXCR, run by TCRdb on the 5' RACE reads, gives a single entry per CDR3 protein. The sample yields some 62,000 distinct CDR3 sequences, around 30% seen once. Sequenced: tumor-infiltrating naive CD4+ T cells sorted from the breast tumor. The receptors shown here come from a female donor with breast cancer. CDR3s include the opening cysteine and the closing phenylalanine or tryptophan. Each record gives: CDR3 length, D gene, clone size, J gene, V gene, CDR3 protein, CDR3 DNA. A D gene is named only where the DNA matches it firmly. The size of a clone is reported for some rows only, either as once, few or many, or as a class for expanded clones.

cdr3_length: 17; d_call: TRBD1; clone_size: medium-sized; j_call: TRBJ1-1; v_call: TRBV2; cdr3_aa: CASSGPGQGLSNTEAFF; cdr3_nt: TGTGCCAGCAGTGGTCCGGGACAGGGACTCTCGAACACTGAAGCTTTCTTT
cdr3_length: 14; d_call: TRBD1; clone_size: many; j_call: TRBJ1-1; v_call: TRBV7-3; cdr3_aa: CASSPGQGLTEAFF; cdr3_nt: TGTGCCAGCAGCCCGGGACAGGGTTTAACTGAAGCTTTCTTT
cdr3_length: 17; d_call: TRBD1; clone_size: .; j_call: TRBJ2-1; v_call: TRBV7-9; cdr3_aa: CASSYLTGTGFYNEQFF; cdr3_nt: TGTGCCAGCAGCTACCTCACCGGGACAGGATTCTACAATGAGCAGTTCTTC
cdr3_length: 13; d_call: .; clone_size: .; j_call: TRBJ1-5; v_call: TRBV20-1; cdr3_aa: CSARTDSNQPQHF; cdr3_nt: TGCAGTGCTAGGACAGATAGCAATCAGCCCCAGCATTTT
cdr3_length: 18; d_call: TRBD2; clone_size: .; j_call: TRBJ2-1; v_call: TRBV5-4; cdr3_aa: CASSLELAGSGSYNEQFF; cdr3_nt: TGTGCCAGCAGCTTGGAATTAGCGGGTTCTGGATCCTACAATGAGCAGTTCTTC
cdr3_length: 13; d_call: TRBD2; clone_size: .; j_call: TRBJ2-7; v_call: TRBV5-1; cdr3_aa: CASGLAGGYEQYF; cdr3_nt: TGCGCCAGCGGATTAGCGGGGGGTTACGAGCAGTACTTC
cdr3_length: 14; d_call: .; clone_size: few; j_call: TRBJ1-1; v_call: TRBV7-3; cdr3_aa: CASSLTPVDPEAFF; cdr3_nt: TGTGCCAGCAGCTTAACCCCAGTAGACCCTGAAGCTTTCTTT
cdr3_length: 14; d_call: .; clone_size: many; j_call: TRBJ2-5; v_call: TRBV4-1; cdr3_aa: CASSQDLGAGTQYF; cdr3_nt: TGCGCCAGCAGCCAAGATCTTGGGGCCGGGACCCAGTACTTC
cdr3_length: 12; d_call: TRBD2; clone_size: many; j_call: TRBJ2-1; v_call: TRBV7-3; cdr3_aa: CASSLGGGEQFF; cdr3_nt: TGTGCCAGCAGCTTAGGGGGGGGAGAGCAGTTCTTC
cdr3_length: 15; d_call: .; clone_size: .; j_call: TRBJ2-5; v_call: TRBV5-6; cdr3_aa: CASSLSGTDQETQYF; cdr3_nt: TGTGCCAGCAGCTTATCCGGGACGGATCAAGAGACCCAGTACTTC
cdr3_length: 14; d_call: TRBD2; clone_size: .; j_call: TRBJ2-1; v_call: TRBV7-3; cdr3_aa: CASSPSGSGGERFF; cdr3_nt: TGTGCCAGCAGCCCTAGCGGGAGCGGTGGTGAGCGGTTCTTC
cdr3_length: 14; d_call: TRBD1; clone_size: many; j_call: TRBJ2-7; v_call: TRBV5-1; cdr3_aa: CASSSRTGSAEQYF; cdr3_nt: TGCGCCAGCAGCTCCAGGACAGGTTCGGCCGAGCAGTACTTC
cdr3_length: 16; d_call: TRBD1; clone_size: many; j_call: TRBJ1-1; v_call: TRBV5-1; cdr3_aa: CASSLTGQGGATEAFF; cdr3_nt: TGCGCCAGCAGCTTGACGGGACAGGGAGGGGCCACTGAAGCTTTCTTT
cdr3_length: 14; d_call: .; clone_size: .; j_call: TRBJ1-4; v_call: TRBV6-5; cdr3_aa: CAVSRGPTNEKLFF; cdr3_nt: TGTGCCGTCAGCAGGGGCCCAACTAATGAAAAACTGTTTTTT
cdr3_length: 15; d_call: TRBD2; clone_size: few; j_call: TRBJ2-1; v_call: TRBV7-3; cdr3_aa: CASSLRLAGNNEQFF; cdr3_nt: TGTGCCAGCAGCTTAAGACTAGCGGGGAACAATGAGCAGTTCTTC
cdr3_length: 15; d_call: .; clone_size: .; j_call: TRBJ2-4; v_call: TRBV6-1; cdr3_aa: CASSTPRGPENIQYF; cdr3_nt: TGTGCCAGCAGTACCCCTCGGGGGCCTGAAAACATTCAGTACTTC
cdr3_length: 15; d_call: TRBD2; clone_size: .; j_call: TRBJ2-5; v_call: TRBV12-3/TRBV12-4; cdr3_aa: CASTNLLAGRETQYF; cdr3_nt: TGTGCCAGCACCAACCTTCTAGCGGGTCGGGAGACCCAGTACTTC
cdr3_length: 16; d_call: .; clone_size: .; j_call: TRBJ2-7; v_call: TRBV29-1; cdr3_aa: CSVASFGLRGSYEQYF; cdr3_nt: TGCAGCGTTGCGAGTTTTGGGTTAAGAGGTTCCTACGAGCAGTACTTC
cdr3_length: 15; d_call: .; clone_size: many; j_call: TRBJ2-1; v_call: TRBV4-2; cdr3_aa: CASSQESNAYNEQFF; cdr3_nt: TGTGCCAGCAGCCAAGAGAGTAATGCCTACAATGAGCAGTTCTTC
cdr3_length: 18; d_call: .; clone_size: few; j_call: TRBJ2-3; v_call: TRBV7-8; cdr3_aa: CASRHNRDIRSSTDTQYF; cdr3_nt: TGTGCCAGCAGACACAACCGGGACATCAGATCTAGCACAGATACGCAGTATTTT
cdr3_length: 14; d_call: TRBD1; clone_size: .; j_call: TRBJ2-4; v_call: TRBV28; cdr3_aa: CASSDRGRKNIQYF; cdr3_nt: TGTGCCAGCAGTGACAGGGGAAGGAAAAACATTCAGTACTTC
cdr3_length: 12; d_call: .; clone_size: .; j_call: TRBJ1-1; v_call: TRBV28; cdr3_aa: CATSVGRTEAFF; cdr3_nt: TGTGCCACCTCAGTAGGGCGTACTGAAGCTTTCTTT
cdr3_length: 15; d_call: TRBD1; clone_size: .; j_call: TRBJ1-1; v_call: TRBV4-1; cdr3_aa: CASSPTDRRGTEAFF; cdr3_nt: TGCGCCAGCAGCCCAACGGACAGGAGGGGCACTGAAGCTTTCTTT
cdr3_length: 14; d_call: TRBD1; clone_size: many; j_call: TRBJ2-1; v_call: TRBV7-3; cdr3_aa: CASSSRTGADEQFF; cdr3_nt: TGTGCCAGCAGCTCACGGACAGGGGCAGATGAGCAGTTCTTC
cdr3_length: 15; d_call: .; clone_size: .; j_call: TRBJ1-5; v_call: TRBV4-2; cdr3_aa: CASSQEPGFDQPQHF; cdr3_nt: TGTGCCAGCAGCCAAGAGCCTGGGTTTGATCAGCCCCAGCATTTT
cdr3_length: 13; d_call: TRBD1; clone_size: few; j_call: TRBJ1-2; v_call: TRBV4-3; cdr3_aa: CASSRGTEYGYTF; cdr3_nt: TGCGCCAGCAGCCGGGGGACAGAATATGGCTACACCTTC
cdr3_length: 14; d_call: .; clone_size: .; j_call: TRBJ1-1; v_call: TRBV7-2; cdr3_aa: CASSLWGRHTEAFF; cdr3_nt: TGTGCCAGCAGCTTATGGGGACGGCACACTGAAGCTTTCTTT
cdr3_length: 12; d_call: .; clone_size: few; j_call: TRBJ2-1; v_call: TRBV25-1; cdr3_aa: CASSESDHEQFF; cdr3_nt: TGTGCCAGCAGTGAATCCGATCATGAGCAGTTCTTC
cdr3_length: 14; d_call: .; clone_size: .; j_call: TRBJ1-1; v_call: TRBV7-2; cdr3_aa: CTSSLGPGATEAFF; cdr3_nt: TGTACCAGCAGCTTAGGGCCTGGGGCCACTGAAGCTTTCTTT
cdr3_length: 16; d_call: TRBD2; clone_size: many; j_call: TRBJ2-7; v_call: TRBV20-1; cdr3_aa: CSARLAGAKITYEQYF; cdr3_nt: TGCAGTGCTAGACTAGCGGGGGCGAAAATTACCTACGAGCAGTACTTC
cdr3_length: 13; d_call: .; clone_size: few; j_call: TRBJ2-3; v_call: TRBV11-2; cdr3_aa: CASSAFSMGTQYF; cdr3_nt: TGTGCCAGCAGCGCCTTTTCGATGGGGACGCAGTATTTT
cdr3_length: 14; d_call: TRBD1; clone_size: few; j_call: TRBJ1-1; v_call: TRBV7-9; cdr3_aa: CASSDGQGNTEAFF; cdr3_nt: TGTGCCAGCAGCGATGGACAGGGGAACACTGAAGCTTTCTTT
cdr3_length: 17; d_call: TRBD1; clone_size: .; j_call: TRBJ1-1; v_call: TRBV4-2; cdr3_aa: CASSQAAGTGQNTEAFF; cdr3_nt: TGTGCCAGCAGCCAAGCCGCCGGGACAGGGCAGAACACTGAAGCTTTCTTT
cdr3_length: 13; d_call: .; clone_size: once; j_call: TRBJ2-5; v_call: TRBV24-1; cdr3_aa: CATSHRGYETQYF; cdr3_nt: TGTGCCACCAGTCATCGTGGGTACGAGACCCAGTACTTC
cdr3_length: 15; d_call: TRBD2; clone_size: .; j_call: TRBJ2-1; v_call: TRBV7-6; cdr3_aa: CASSSGGTSYNEQFF; cdr3_nt: TGTGCCAGCAGTAGCGGGGGGACTTCTTACAATGAGCAGTTCTTC
cdr3_length: 13; d_call: .; clone_size: few; j_call: TRBJ1-1; v_call: TRBV20-1; cdr3_aa: CSARQDSVLAAFF; cdr3_nt: TGCAGTGCTAGACAAGACAGCGTATTAGCAGCTTTCTTT
cdr3_length: 15; d_call: .; clone_size: .; j_call: TRBJ1-6; v_call: TRBV7-3; cdr3_aa: CASSATDRANSPLHF; cdr3_nt: TGTGCCAGCAGCGCGACCGACAGAGCTAATTCACCCCTCCACTTT
cdr3_length: 13; d_call: .; clone_size: .; j_call: TRBJ2-7; v_call: TRBV5-1; cdr3_aa: CASSLEGSDEQYF; cdr3_nt: TGCGCCAGCAGCTTGGAAGGGTCGGACGAGCAGTACTTC
cdr3_length: 16; d_call: .; clone_size: .; j_call: TRBJ2-7; v_call: TRBV5-1; cdr3_aa: CASSHPPGQYGREQYF; cdr3_nt: TGCGCCAGCAGCCACCCCCCCGGACAGTATGGGCGCGAGCAGTACTTC
cdr3_length: 13; d_call: .; clone_size: few; j_call: TRBJ2-2; v_call: TRBV9; cdr3_aa: CASSVKNTGELFF; cdr3_nt: TGTGCCAGCAGCGTGAAGAACACCGGGGAGCTGTTTTTT
cdr3_length: 12; d_call: .; clone_size: few; j_call: TRBJ2-1; v_call: TRBV4-2; cdr3_aa: CASRGPEDEQFF; cdr3_nt: TGTGCCAGCAGGGGGCCCGAGGATGAGCAGTTCTTC
cdr3_length: 14; d_call: .; clone_size: .; j_call: TRBJ1-1; v_call: TRBV6-5; cdr3_aa: CASSSVTENTEAFF; cdr3_nt: TGTGCCAGCAGTTCTGTAACAGAGAACACTGAAGCTTTCTTT
cdr3_length: 15; d_call: TRBD1; clone_size: .; j_call: TRBJ2-7; v_call: TRBV3-1; cdr3_aa: CASSQDPGQSYEQYF; cdr3_nt: TGTGCCAGCAGCCAAGATCCGGGACAGTCCTACGAGCAGTACTTC
cdr3_length: 13; d_call: .; clone_size: few; j_call: TRBJ1-1; v_call: TRBV2; cdr3_aa: CASSEVPNTEAFF; cdr3_nt: TGTGCCAGCAGTGAAGTTCCGAACACTGAAGCTTTCTTT
cdr3_length: 16; d_call: TRBD2; clone_size: few; j_call: TRBJ2-2; v_call: TRBV7-9; cdr3_aa: CASSPWTSGSSGELFF; cdr3_nt: TGTGCCAGCAGCCCTTGGACTAGCGGGAGTTCCGGGGAGCTGTTTTTT
cdr3_length: 19; d_call: TRBD1; clone_size: .; j_call: TRBJ1-5; v_call: TRBV11-2; cdr3_aa: CASSLFRGGTANSNQPQHF; cdr3_nt: TGTGCCAGCAGCTTATTTCGAGGCGGGACAGCTAATAGCAATCAGCCCCAGCATTTT
cdr3_length: 16; d_call: TRBD1; clone_size: .; j_call: TRBJ2-7; v_call: TRBV7-2; cdr3_aa: CASSLVGTGGTYEQYF; cdr3_nt: TGTGCCAGCAGCTTAGTAGGTACAGGGGGGACCTACGAGCAGTACTTC
cdr3_length: 15; d_call: TRBD2; clone_size: .; j_call: TRBJ2-7; v_call: TRBV6-6; cdr3_aa: CACSYPGTSGVEQYF; cdr3_nt: TGTGCCTGCAGTTACCCCGGGACTAGCGGGGTCGAGCAGTACTTC
cdr3_length: 15; d_call: .; clone_size: .; j_call: TRBJ2-2; v_call: TRBV27; cdr3_aa: CASRDYQGGTGELFF; cdr3_nt: TGTGCCAGCAGGGACTACCAAGGGGGGACCGGGGAGCTGTTTTTT
cdr3_length: 19; d_call: .; clone_size: .; j_call: TRBJ2-5; v_call: TRBV12-3/TRBV12-4; cdr3_aa: CASSSGFKQGLTVQETQYF; cdr3_nt: TGTGCCAGCAGTTCTGGGTTCAAACAGGGACTAACCGTCCAAGAGACCCAGTACTTC
cdr3_length: 13; d_call: .; clone_size: .; j_call: TRBJ2-7; v_call: TRBV30; cdr3_aa: CAWSRGGAYEQYF; cdr3_nt: TGTGCCTGGAGTCGCGGGGGCGCGTACGAGCAGTACTTC
cdr3_length: 15; d_call: .; clone_size: few; j_call: TRBJ1-1; v_call: TRBV5-1; cdr3_aa: CASRPISDRNTEAFF; cdr3_nt: TGCGCCAGCAGGCCTATCTCAGATAGAAACACTGAAGCTTTCTTT
cdr3_length: 14; d_call: TRBD1; clone_size: few; j_call: TRBJ1-4; v_call: TRBV11-2; cdr3_aa: CASSRDREDEKLFF; cdr3_nt: TGTGCCAGCAGCCGAGACAGGGAAGATGAAAAACTGTTTTTT
cdr3_length: 14; d_call: .; clone_size: few; j_call: TRBJ2-2; v_call: TRBV7-3; cdr3_aa: CASSLQGRTGELFF; cdr3_nt: TGTGCCAGCAGCTTACAGGGGCGGACCGGGGAGCTGTTTTTT
cdr3_length: 15; d_call: TRBD2; clone_size: few; j_call: TRBJ2-5; v_call: TRBV11-2; cdr3_aa: CASSTSGRAGETQYF; cdr3_nt: TGTGCCAGCAGCACCAGCGGGAGGGCGGGAGAGACCCAGTACTTC
cdr3_length: 17; d_call: TRBD1; clone_size: .; j_call: TRBJ1-1; v_call: TRBV5-4; cdr3_aa: CASINPGGRGLNTEAFF; cdr3_nt: TGTGCCAGCATCAACCCAGGGGGTAGGGGACTGAACACTGAAGCTTTCTTT
cdr3_length: 16; d_call: .; clone_size: few; j_call: TRBJ2-7; v_call: TRBV6-5; cdr3_aa: CASSYSRLGLPYEQYF; cdr3_nt: TGTGCCAGCAGTTACTCCCGATTAGGGCTTCCCTACGAGCAGTACTTC
cdr3_length: 18; d_call: TRBD1; clone_size: .; j_call: TRBJ2-3; v_call: TRBV12-3/TRBV12-4; cdr3_aa: CASSGPGQGAKATDTQYF; cdr3_nt: TGTGCCAGCAGTGGACCGGGACAGGGGGCGAAGGCAACAGATACGCAGTATTTT
cdr3_length: 11; d_call: .; clone_size: few; j_call: TRBJ1-5; v_call: TRBV20-1; cdr3_aa: CSARGGQPQHF; cdr3_nt: TGCAGTGCTCGAGGGGGTCAGCCCCAGCATTTT